This T cell receptor beta chain was sequenced for a study of siplizumab effects on memory and regulatory T cells. On this clone: The antigen remains undetermined.

Kept together in coculture, the mixed lymphocyte reaction cells spent around six days at 37°C. Here immunoSEQ multiplex PCR was the method, and the copy in TCRdb shows in-frame clones only, minus some. The table lists 20,000 or so clones, roughly two fifths of them singletons. The TCR sequence derives from a human donor in good health; the cells came from an allogeneic mixed lymphocyte reaction. Some clones in this sample may be carry-over from other donors' samples. Sequencing was performed on CFSE-low (dividing) CD4+ T cells sorted from an allogeneic mixed lymphocyte reaction.

The CDR3 loop reads CAWSVFGEQFF. CDR3 in DNA: TGTGCCTGGAGTGTATTTGGTGAGCAGTTCTTC. This rearrangement joins TRBV30 to TRBJ2-1, with D unclear. Between the trimmed V and J ends, which lost 0 bases and 9 bases, there was a span of 6 bases. This CDR3 has 11 residues. Germline V gene data show CDR1 as GTSNPN and CDR2 as SVGIG (reference sequence).